The sequence of this T cell receptor (beta chain) was determined in a study of T-cell reconstitution after alpha-beta-depleted transplantation in children. Unique molecular identifiers were built into the TCRbeta library. TCRdb itself ran the PCR reads through MiXCR, one entry per CDR3 protein. Here the sample spans more than 60,000 distinct CDR3 sequences, around 6.6% being singletons. The length of the CDR3 is 17 residues. Losses at the gene ends were 4 bases for V and 4 bases for J; bases not matched to a gene: 6. CDR1 is KGHDR and CDR2 is SFDVKD in the germline V gene. The material was PBMCs from the stem cell graft donor, obtained from the stem cell graft. The rearrangement uses TRBV24-1 and TRBJ2-2; the match to TRBD1 covers 12 bases. The TCR was taken from a human donor who donated a stem cell graft to a child with acute lymphoblastic leukemia. CDR3 bases: TGTGCCACCAGTGACCCCGGGACAGGGGGCACCACCGGGGAGCTGTTTTTT. Encoded protein: CATSDPGTGGTTGELFF.